The 20 T cell receptor beta chains presented below share a single source sample, sequenced in a study of OX40 agonist ivuxolimab in advanced cancers. Using immunoSEQ multiplex PCR, the repertoire was profiled, and TCRdb retains in-frame clones only, with some absent. In the table there are 65,000 to 85,000 clones, approximately 89% of which are singletons. The sample was CD4+ or CD8+ T cells sorted from blood, taken in a trial of the OX40 agonist ivuxolimab. The receptors derive from an adult with an advanced solid tumor such as melanoma, head and neck, liver or kidney cancer.

J is TRBJ2-2 and V is TRBV5-1, with 11 bases that match TRBD2. The CDR3 covers 18 residues. V was pared by 1 base and J by 1 base, with 6 bases of the junction left unmatched. CDR1 SGHRS and CDR2 YFSETQ come from the germline V gene. This CDR3 is CASSLKPSGGMNTGELFF. In DNA, the CDR3 is TGCGCCAGCAGCTTGAAACCTAGCGGGGGGATGAACACCGGGGAGCTGTTTTTT.

The gene calls are TRBV5-1 and TRBJ1-3; D possibly corresponds to TRBD1 (5 bases). V lost 4 bases, J lost 5 bases, and 10 bases lay in between. The CDR3 runs to 13 residues. Germline values: CDR1 SGHRS, CDR2 YFSETQ. The CDR3 is CASSQGVRNTIYF. CDR3 nucleotide sequence: TGCGCCAGCAGCCAGGGTGTTAGAAACACCATATATTTT.

There are a few counts of this clone. This chain uses TRBV28 with TRBJ2-1; 9 bases align to TRBD1. With V trimmed by 7 bases and J by 4 bases, 11 bases remained unmatched. The CDR3 consists of 16 residues. Germline values: CDR1 MDHEN, CDR2 SYDVKM. CDR3 loop: CASTSGGTGHYNEQFF. The CDR3 DNA reads as TGTGCCAGCACATCTGGTGGGACAGGGCATTACAATGAGCAGTTCTTC.

The chain employs TRBV2 and TRBJ2-3; D is unresolved. Germline V gene data show CDR1 as SNHLY and CDR2 as FYNNEI. V gave up 4 bases and J gave up 0 bases, with 8 bases separating them. CDR3 size: 14 residues. Written as DNA, the CDR3 is TGTGCCAGCAGTGTGGCAGCTAGCACAGATACGCAGTATTTT. Translated: CASSVAASTDTQYF.

The chain has TRBV5-1 and TRBJ2-3; D call uncertain. The CDR3 spans 16 residues. The germline gives CDR1 SGHRS, CDR2 YFSETQ. V dropped 0 bases and J dropped 0 bases, with 11 bases sitting between them. The CDR3 bases are TGCGCCAGCAGCTTGGGCTCGCTATCTAGCACAGATACGCAGTATTTT. Its protein is CASSLGSLSSTDTQYF.

This clone was counted a single time. The chain employs TRBV7-9 and TRBJ1-2, with TRBD1 identical over 7 bases. With 6 bases clipped from V and 4 bases from J, the junction kept 5 bases outside the gene matches. This CDR3 spans 13 amino acids. From germline, CDR1 is SEHNR and CDR2 FQNEAQ (reference sequence). DNA of the CDR3: TGTGCCAGCAGGATAACAGGGGTCTATGGCTACACCTTC. Protein: CASRITGVYGYTF.

V gene TRBV5-4 combines with J gene TRBJ1-2; unclear D gene. Germline V CDR1 and CDR2: SGHNT, YYREEE (reference sequence). This CDR3 region has 17 residues. The ends were cut back, 0 bases at V and 1 base at J, with 16 bases in the middle. The CDR3 reads CASSLGLGGEDNYGYTF. CDR3 bases: TGTGCCAGCAGCTTGGGCCTGGGTGGGGAGGATAACTATGGCTACACCTTC.

The chain combines TRBV27 with TRBJ1-1; TRBD1 is a possible D gene (6 bases). Trimming removed 5 bases from V and 4 bases from J, with 17 bases in between. The CDR3 spans 15 residues. CDR1 is MNHEY, CDR2 SMNVEV, per germline (reference sequence). CDR3 sequence: CASSAPGGLGTEAFF. CDR3 bases: TGTGCCAGCAGTGCCCCCGGGGGGCTGGGCACTGAAGCTTTCTTT.

The rearrangement joins TRBV4-1 to TRBJ2-3; D uncertain. The V gene lost 0 bases and the J gene lost 6 bases, with 13 bases spanning the gap. This CDR3 is 15 amino acids long. Germline assignment: CDR1 MGHRA and CDR2 YSYEKL. CDR3 protein: CASSQDQLPRDTQYF. DNA of the CDR3: TGCGCCAGCAGCCAAGATCAACTACCTAGGGATACGCAGTATTTT.

This clone was seen a few times. The gene calls are TRBV10-3 and TRBJ1-1; the D gene is possibly TRBD1 (5 bases). The CDR3 has 14 amino acids. Per germline, CDR1 ENHRY and CDR2 SYGVKD. V gave up 2 bases and J gave up 5 bases, with 12 bases separating them. The CDR3 DNA is TGTGCCATCAGTGAGCAGGGAGAAGGGACTGAAGCTTTCTTT. Its translation: CAISEQGEGTEAFF.

The chain couples TRBV6-1 to TRBJ2-7; the match to TRBD1 covers 8 bases. The CDR3 covers 12 residues. Germline CDR1 reads MNHNS; CDR2 reads SASEGT. Trimming at V came to 10 bases and at J to 6 bases, leaving 8 bases not matched to a gene. CDR3 residues: CATSTGEVEQYF. CDR3 DNA: TGTGCCACTTCGACAGGGGAGGTCGAGCAGTACTTC.

The V call is TRBV2, the J call TRBJ2-2, with 7 positions matching TRBD1. Germline CDR1 and CDR2: SNHLY and FYNNEI. CDR3 size: 13 residues. The V and J ends lost 8 bases and 3 bases, in that order; junction bases with no gene match: 3. CDR3 in DNA: TGTGCCAGCGGGACAGAGTACACCGGGGAGCTGTTTTTT. It codes for CASGTEYTGELFF.

V is TRBV6-5 and J is TRBJ2-7; D remains ambiguous. The CDR3 loop spans 13 amino acids. Looked up from germline, CDR1 is MNHEY and CDR2 is SVGAGI. Deletions cut 6 bases from V and 3 bases from J, with 12 bases between. The CDR3 nucleotides are TGTGCCAGCAGCCAAGGGAAACTCTACGAGCAGTACTTC. Translated: CASSQGKLYEQYF.

This clone appeared a few times. The CDR3 region has the DNA TGTGCCAGCAGTTACATCACTAGCGGTGAGCAGTTCTTC. The encoded protein is CASSYITSGEQFF. This sequence joins TRBV6-6 and TRBJ2-1; 8 nucleotides align to TRBD2. This CDR3 comprises 13 residues. CDR1 is MNHNY and CDR2 is SVGAGI in the germline V gene (reference sequence). J gave up 9 bases and V 2 bases, and 3 bases lay outside the gene matches.

This chain connects TRBV28 to TRBJ2-5; D gene unclear. The germline CDR1 and CDR2 sequences are MDHEN and SYDVKM. CDR3 length: 11 residues. Trimming pared 5 bases from V and 5 bases from J, leaving 6 bases between. CDR3 in DNA: TGTGCCAGCAGTGTTAAGGAGACCCAGTACTTC. It is translated as CASSVKETQYF.

This rearrangement joins TRBV6-1 to TRBJ1-3; possible D gene TRBD1, 5 bases. Trimming removed 5 bases from V and 10 bases from J, with 12 bases in between. CDR3 length equals 12 residues. Germline CDR1 is MNHNS and CDR2 is SASEGT. CDR3 nucleotides: TGTGCCAGCAGTACCTACAGGAGAACCATATATTTT. This translates into CASSTYRRTIYF.

The chain combines TRBV28 with TRBJ1-4; D may be TRBD1 (6 bases). Germline V CDR1 and CDR2: MDHEN, SYDVKM. The CDR3 runs 16 residues. The germline V and J ends were trimmed by 4 bases and 4 bases, with 16 bases remaining between them. The CDR3 DNA follows: TGTGCCAGCAGTTCCATCCCCGACAGGCTTAATGAAAAACTGTTTTTT. Translated, it gives CASSSIPDRLNEKLFF.

This chain joins TRBV19 and TRBJ1-5, with D possibly TRBD1 on 5 matching bases. The CDR3 contains 12 residues. V lost 8 bases, J lost 3 bases, and 8 bases lay in between. CDR1 and CDR2 (germline): LNHDA, SQIVND (reference sequence). The CDR3 coding sequence is TGTGCCAGTGCAGGGCTCAATCAGCCCCAGCATTTT. Protein: CASAGLNQPQHF.

This clone was recorded once. The J gene is TRBJ1-2, the V gene TRBV28; possibly TRBD1 for D (6 bases). V lost 4 bases, J lost 8 bases, and 11 bases lay in between. Per germline, CDR1 MDHEN and CDR2 SYDVKM. CDR3 length: 12 residues. CDR3 nucleotides: TGTGCCAGCAGTTCATACAGGGAAGGCTACACCTTC. It translates to CASSSYREGYTF.

The genes are TRBV10-2 and TRBJ1-2; 7 nucleotides line up with TRBD1. The CDR3 length is 13 residues. CDR1 WSHSY and CDR2 SAAADI come from the germline V gene. The V and J ends lost 6 bases and 8 bases, in that order; junction bases with no gene match: 9. The CDR3: CASRGDSFFGYTF. The CDR3 nucleotides are TGCGCCAGCAGGGGGGACAGCTTTTTCGGCTACACCTTC.